Below are 10 T cell receptor beta chains sequenced from a single sample in a study of T-cell reconstitution after alpha-beta-depleted transplantation in children. A library of TCRbeta sequences, prepared with unique molecular identifiers, was generated. TCRdb reprocessed the PCR reads via MiXCR and lists one record per CDR3 protein. The sample lists about 70,000 distinct CDR3 sequences; 11% were seen once. The sample in question was PBMCs, obtained before TCRalphabeta/CD19-depleted stem cell transplant. These TCRs come from a boy aged 5-17 years with acute myeloid leukemia, due to receive a stem cell transplant.

This chain connects TRBV12-3 or TRBV12-4 to TRBJ2-1, with TRBD1 matching over 12 bases. The CDR3 has 17 amino acids. V was pared by 3 bases and J by 6 bases, with 9 bases of the junction left unmatched. The CDR3 coding sequence is TGTGCCAGCAGTTTCGTTTTGGGGGACAGGGGGCTCAATGAGCAGTTCTTC. It translates to CASSFVLGDRGLNEQFF.

This clonotype appeared many times. The chain is built from TRBV7-2 and TRBJ2-5; D might be TRBD1 or TRBD2, each matching 6 bases. Germline lookup yields CDR1 SGHTA and CDR2 FQGNSA. The CDR3 is made up of 14 amino acids. V dropped 7 bases and J dropped 3 bases, with 15 bases sitting between them. The CDR3 loop is CASIPTGTEETQYF. The DNA for the CDR3 is TGTGCCAGCATCCCTACAGGGACTGAAGAGACCCAGTACTTC.

Many counts were recorded for this clonotype. Its ends do not fully match the called genes, so a read error is possible. The chain carries TRBV7-3 and TRBJ2-1; TRBD2 might be the D (6 bases). The CDR3 runs 16 residues. From germline, CDR1 is SGHTA and CDR2 FQGTGA. CDR3 residues: CASSLNGDFSFNEQFF. CDR3 nucleotide sequence: TGTGCCAGCAGCTTAAACGGGGACTTCTCCTTCAATGAGCAGTTCTTC.

This clonotype was found many times. V usage is TRBV2 and J usage is TRBJ2-2; D is unclear. Trimming shortened V by 7 bases and J by 5 bases, and 14 bases separated the two germline ends. Germline CDR1 SNHLY, CDR2 FYNNEI. The CDR3 covers 14 residues. DNA for the CDR3: TGTGCCAGCAACTCGGGTGGTCGGACCGGGGAGCTGTTTTTT. Protein: CASNSGGRTGELFF.

This clonotype has ten or more counts. The chain combines TRBV20-1 with TRBJ2-2; D might be TRBD2 (7 bases). CDR1 DFQATT and CDR2 SNEGSKA come from the germline V gene (reference sequence). The CDR3 contains 16 residues. Trimming removed 8 bases at V and 4 bases at J, with 23 bases between. CDR3 nucleotide sequence: TGCAGTCCAAAACCAAGGGGGGAGGGAGGCACCGGGGAGCTGTTTTTT. Its protein product is CSPKPRGEGGTGELFF.

This clonotype was found many times. The genes are TRBV5-1 and TRBJ2-2; TRBD2 matches 14 bases. The V gene end was trimmed by 4 bases and the J gene end by 5 bases; junction bases not matched to a gene: 10. CDR1 and CDR2 from the germline V gene are SGHRS and YFSETQ. The CDR3 runs 18 residues. The CDR3 spells CASSPGAGTSGGTGELFF. The CDR3 region has the DNA TGCGCCAGCAGCCCCGGCGCCGGGACTAGCGGGGGAACCGGGGAGCTGTTTTTT.

This clonotype was detected many times. The chain has TRBV5-8 and TRBJ2-1, with 7 nucleotides matching TRBD1. V shed 0 bases, J shed 9 bases, and the junction held 3 bases outside the gene matches. Looked up from germline, CDR1 is SGHTS and CDR2 is YDEGEE. CDR3 length: 13 amino acids. CDR3 DNA: TGTGCCAGCAGCTTGGGACCAGGGGGTGAGCAGTTCTTC. Translated: CASSLGPGGEQFF.

Many counts were recorded for this clonotype. The V call is TRBV20-1, the J call TRBJ2-1, with D perhaps matching TRBD2 (5 bases). Per germline, CDR1 DFQATT and CDR2 SNEGSKA (reference sequence). The V gene lost 3 bases and the J gene lost 8 bases, with 23 bases spanning the gap. The CDR3 is 16 amino acids. CDR3 nucleotides: TGCAGTGCTAGCCGATCGGGTCCCTTACTAGTCCATGAGCAGTTCTTC. Translation gives CSASRSGPLLVHEQFF.

This clonotype appeared many times. This chain connects TRBV11-2 to TRBJ2-1, with a weak D call TRBD1 (6 bases). This CDR3 comprises 15 residues. Germline loops: CDR1 SGHAT, CDR2 FQNNGV. V was shortened by 0 bases and J by 6 bases, with 12 bases between the two germline ends. The CDR3 is CASSLEGRRGNEQFF. The CDR3 DNA is TGTGCCAGCAGCTTAGAGGGTCGCAGGGGCAATGAGCAGTTCTTC. The whole variable domain, filled in from reference TRBV11-2 and TRBJ2-1, reads EAGVAQSPRYKIIEKRQSVAFWCNPISGHATLYWYQQILGQGPKLLIQFQNNGVVDDSQLPKDRFSAERLKGVDSTLKIQPAKLEDSAVYLCASSLEGRRGNEQFFGPGTRLTVL.

The table lists this clonotype with a few counts. The chain couples TRBV5-6 to TRBJ1-2, with 10 bases matching TRBD1. Germline V CDR1 and CDR2: SGHDT, YYEEEE. The V and J ends lost 9 bases and 4 bases, in that order; junction bases with no gene match: 12. The CDR3 has 15 residues. The CDR3 coding sequence is TGTGCCATGAGCCCCGGGGACAGGGGACGCTATGGCTACACCTTC. This translates into CAMSPGDRGRYGYTF.